The entry that follows covers one T cell receptor beta chain sequence. The antigen is unknown. The missing CDR3 end, 3 residues past where the read stops, is filled in from the germline J gene. This specimen belongs to a study of T cells in women clearing cervical HPV infection. Sequenced by immunoSEQ multiplex PCR; TCRdb stores in-frame clones only, minus some. The clone table shows some 46,000 clones, with the ten largest holding about a third. Trimming took 4 bases from V and 0 from J, leaving 12 bases between them. This CDR3 is 15 amino acids long. Study observations and caveats: TRBV6-7 relative abundance averaged 0.11% in cases and under 0.2% in controls.

This TCR came from a woman aged 18 to 75 with a cervical HPV16 infection that either progressed to CIN3+ or cleared (not recorded which). The sequenced sample consisted of blood buffy coat. The V gene is TRBV23-1, the J gene TRBJ1-1; possible D gene TRBD1, 6 bases. TRBV23-1 qualifies as an ORF whose function is uncertain. CDR3 DNA, as far as it was read: TGCGCCAGCAGTCGACAGGACTTTATGAACACTGAA. It encodes CASSRQDFMNTE. The full CDR3 reads CASSRQDFMNTEAFF.